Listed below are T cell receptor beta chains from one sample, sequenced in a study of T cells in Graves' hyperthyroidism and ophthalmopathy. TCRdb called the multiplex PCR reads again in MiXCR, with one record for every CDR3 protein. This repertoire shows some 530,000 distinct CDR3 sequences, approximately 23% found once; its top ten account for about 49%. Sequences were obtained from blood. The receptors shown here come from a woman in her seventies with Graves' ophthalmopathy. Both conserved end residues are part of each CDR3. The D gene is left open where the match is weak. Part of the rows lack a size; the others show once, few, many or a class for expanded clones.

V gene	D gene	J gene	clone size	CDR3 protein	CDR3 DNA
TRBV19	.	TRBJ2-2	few	CASSISDQLNTGELFF	TGTGCCAGTAGTATCTCGGACCAACTGAACACCGGGGAGCTGTTTTTT
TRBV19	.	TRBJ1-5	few	CASSPSGGVQPQHF	TGTGCCAGTAGCCCCTCGGGGGGTGTTCAGCCCCAGCATTTT
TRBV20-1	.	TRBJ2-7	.	CSARDVGSYEQYF	TGCAGTGCCAGGGACGTGGGGTCCTACGAGCAGTACTTC
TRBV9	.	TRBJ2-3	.	CASSVAGESTDTQYF	TGTGCCAGCAGCGTAGCTGGCGAGAGCACAGATACGCAGTATTTT
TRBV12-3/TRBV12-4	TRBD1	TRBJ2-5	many	CASTPGQGETQYF	TGTGCCAGCACCCCGGGACAGGGAGAGACCCAGTACTTC
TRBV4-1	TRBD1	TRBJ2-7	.	CASSQGLIRDRGDEQYF	TGCGCCAGCAGCCAAGGGCTAATCCGGGACAGGGGTGACGAGCAGTACTTC
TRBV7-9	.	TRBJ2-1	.	CASRSIRDKPYNEQFF	TGTGCCAGCAGGTCTATCCGGGACAAGCCCTACAATGAGCAGTTCTTC
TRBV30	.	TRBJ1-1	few	CAWQGLMNTEAFF	TGTGCCTGGCAGGGACTTATGAACACTGAAGCTTTCTTT
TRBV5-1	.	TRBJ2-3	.	CASSPALTDTQYF	TGCGCCAGCAGCCCGGCCCTAACAGATACGCAGTATTTT
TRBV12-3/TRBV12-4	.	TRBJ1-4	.	CASRLEGANEKLFF	TGTGCCAGCCGCCTAGAGGGGGCTAATGAAAAACTGTTTTTT
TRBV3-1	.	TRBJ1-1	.	CASSQVATTEAFF	TGTGCCAGCAGCCAAGTCGCCACCACTGAAGCTTTCTTT
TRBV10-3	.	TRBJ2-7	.	CATSQGPAGYEQYF	TGTGCCACCTCACAGGGACCTGCGGGGTACGAGCAGTACTTC
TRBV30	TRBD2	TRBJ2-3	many	CAGSGLAGTRDTQYF	TGTGCCGGATCCGGACTAGCGGGAACTCGCGATACGCAGTATTTT
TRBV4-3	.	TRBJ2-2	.	CASSQGVGDTGELFF	TGCGCCAGCAGCCAAGGTGTCGGGGACACCGGGGAGCTGTTTTTT
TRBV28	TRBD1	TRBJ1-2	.	CASSPRGQGGYTF	TGTGCCAGCAGTCCCCGCGGACAGGGCGGCTACACCTTC